This TCR beta chain was sequenced during a study of CD8+ T cells in alopecia areata. Following extraction, RNA underwent reverse transcription to cDNA, which served as the sequencing template. Here immunoSEQ multiplex PCR was the method, and the copy in TCRdb shows in-frame clones only, minus some. The table lists about 140,000 clones, roughly three fifths of them singletons. This CDR3 has 13 residues. V dropped 6 bases and J dropped 4 bases, with 13 bases sitting between them. Germline V gene data show CDR1 as SGHRS and CDR2 as YFSETQ. This receptor was identified in a human donor with alopecia areata. The chain uses TRBV5-1 and TRBJ2-5; possibly TRBD1 for D (5 bases). The sequencing used CD4+ T cells sorted from blood, collected at week 0. The CDR3 region is CASTERQGETQYF. In nucleotides, the CDR3 is TGCGCCAGCACCGAGAGGCAGGGAGAGACCCAGTACTTC. Combining the CDR3 with reference TRBV5-1 and TRBJ2-5 gives the whole variable domain KAGVTQTPRYLIKTRGQQVTLSCSPISGHRSVSWYQQTPGQGLQFLFEYFSETQRNKGNFPGRFSGRQFSNSRSEMNVSTLELGDSALYLCASTERQGETQYFGPGTRLLVL.